The present T cell receptor (beta chain) was sequenced within a study of T cells in localized non-small cell lung cancer. The CDR3 is 15 amino acids. The germline V and J ends were trimmed by 1 base and 7 bases, with 17 bases remaining between them. Germline V gene data show CDR1 as MNHNS and CDR2 as SASEGT. Measured with immunoSEQ multiplex PCR; TCRdb has only the in-frame clones, and not every one. The sample yields around 96,000 clones, approximately 91% seen once. The V call is TRBV6-1, the J call TRBJ2-7; D unresolved. Sequenced material: PBMCs, taken before any cancer treatment. The sequence came from a woman between 40 and 69 years old with stage II squamous cell lung carcinoma. CDR3 nucleotides: TGTGCCAGCAGTGAAGATTTTACTACTTCTAGAGAGCAGTACTTC. It specifies CASSEDFTTSREQYF.